This passage covers 9 T cell receptor beta chains from one sample sequenced in a study of Graves' ophthalmopathy and Graves' hyperthyroidism. The authors amplified TCR beta CDR3 regions from RNA transcripts. The library came from an HTBI-primed first-round RT-PCR and a second-round multiplex PCR. TCRdb re-derived calls from the multiplex PCR reads in MiXCR, one entry per CDR3 protein. The data hold a few hundred thousand distinct CDR3 sequences, with about 15% observed a single time. Sequenced: peripheral blood. These receptor sequences come from an adult woman with stable Graves' hyperthyroidism.

This clonotype was found many times. This chain's CDR3 is CASSLGAGPYGYTF. In DNA, the CDR3 is TGTGCCAGCAGCTTAGGGGCCGGGCCCTATGGCTACACCTTC. The genes are TRBV11-1 and TRBJ1-2; D uncertain. V was trimmed by 1 base and J by 4 bases, leaving 10 bases between them. This CDR3 region has 14 residues. The germline CDR1 and CDR2 sequences are SGHAT and FQDESV (reference sequence).

Only a few counts were recorded for this clonotype. This chain joins TRBV20-1 and TRBJ2-6; 9 bases line up with TRBD1. The trim removed 5 bases at V and 2 bases at J, leaving 7 bases unmatched. The CDR3 sequence is 16 residues long. The germline V gene has CDR1 DFQATT and CDR2 SNEGSKA (reference sequence). CDR3 amino acids: CSALRDRVAGANVLTF. CDR3 nucleotide sequence: TGCAGTGCTCTCCGGGACAGGGTGGCTGGGGCCAACGTCCTGACTTTC.

This clonotype was recorded at least ten times. The chain is built from TRBV10-3 and TRBJ1-2; no clear D. Germline V gene lookup returns CDR1 ENHRY and CDR2 SYGVKD. The CDR3 is made up of 13 amino acids. V was trimmed by 0 bases and J by 4 bases, leaving 6 bases between them. CDR3 DNA sequence: TGTGCCATCAGTGAGTCGGAGATCTATGGCTACACCTTC. Protein: CAISESEIYGYTF.

This clonotype has a count of ten or more. The chain combines TRBV19 with TRBJ1-5; D unresolved. Germline CDR1 reads LNHDA; CDR2 reads SQIVND (reference sequence). The V end lost 5 bases, the J end lost 4 bases, and 9 bases lay between the germline ends. The CDR3 has 13 amino acids. The CDR3 bases are TGTGCCAGTAGTGTGGCCCTGAATCAGCCCCAGCATTTT. Its translation: CASSVALNQPQHF.

This clonotype was counted between two and nine times. V is TRBV20-1 and J is TRBJ2-4; D is tentatively TRBD1 or TRBD2 (6 bases each). Germline V gives CDR1 DFQATT, CDR2 SNEGSKA (reference sequence). The V gene lost 6 bases and the J gene lost 1 base, with 19 bases spanning the gap. The CDR3 covers 16 residues. CDR3 region: CSARPPGARAKNIQYF. CDR3 nucleotides: TGCAGTGCCCGACCTCCGGGGGCGCGGGCCAAAAACATTCAGTACTTC.

This clonotype has ten or more counts. The V and J genes are TRBV27 and TRBJ2-2; 9 bases are shared with TRBD1. The CDR3 extends over 15 amino acids. J lost 6 bases, V lost 5 bases, and 7 bases had no gene match. Germline V gene data show CDR1 as MNHEY and CDR2 as SMNVEV (reference sequence). The CDR3: CASSPGTGSPGELFF. In nucleotides, the CDR3 is TGTGCCAGCAGTCCCGGGACAGGGTCCCCCGGGGAGCTGTTTTTT.

This clonotype has at least ten counts. In DNA, the CDR3 is TGTGCCAGCAGCGCATTCGGGAGACGTGAGACCCAGTACTTC. It encodes CASSAFGRRETQYF. The chain carries TRBV11-2 and TRBJ2-5; weak D call: TRBD2 (6 bases). V dropped 5 bases and J dropped 5 bases, with 15 bases sitting between them. The germline CDR1 and CDR2 sequences are SGHAT and FQNNGV. The CDR3 covers 14 residues.

The table lists this clonotype with many counts. J is TRBJ2-5 and V is TRBV12-3 or TRBV12-4; unclear D gene. This CDR3 has 14 residues. Trimming took off 6 bases at V and 2 bases at J, with 13 bases between the two ends. CDR3 DNA sequence: TGTGCCAGCAGCTCCGGACGAGCACAAGAGACCCAGTACTTC. Its translation: CASSSGRAQETQYF.

This clonotype has a count of ten or more. The rearrangement uses TRBV5-1 and TRBJ2-2; maybe TRBD1 (6 bases). Germline V CDR1 and CDR2: SGHRS, YFSETQ. Trimming removed 6 bases from V and 0 bases from J, with 15 bases in between. The CDR3 runs to 16 residues. In nucleotides, the CDR3 is TGCGCCAGCACCGAACCCAGGGGATCGAACACCGGGGAGCTGTTTTTT. Protein sequence: CASTEPRGSNTGELFF.